The 5 T cell receptor beta chains in this list originate from one sample, sequenced in a study of blood T cells in healthy people across ages. Then a second PCR, running roughly 7 to 11 cycles, was carried out with a sample-barcoded 5' primer and a J-beta primer mix. TCRdb independently ran MiXCR on the 5' RACE reads; one entry per CDR3 protein. The table lists 800,000 to 1,300,000 distinct CDR3 sequences, about 23% of them singletons. The same sample was also studied in work on T cells of mothers and their children.

The material sequenced was blood. The source is a girl aged 2-10 years in good health.

This sequence joins TRBV28 and TRBJ2-7; D gene uncertain. The CDR3 totals 16 residues. Germline-derived CDR1 and CDR2 are MDHEN and SYDVKM. V was shortened by 2 bases and J by 2 bases, with 16 bases between the two germline ends. The CDR3 is CASSLRAGEQTYEQYF. CDR3 bases: TGTGCCAGCAGTTTAAGGGCAGGCGAACAAACCTACGAGCAGTACTTC.

The V and J genes are TRBV19 and TRBJ1-6; D is possibly TRBD1 (5 bases). This CDR3 is 11 amino acids long. Germline values: CDR1 LNHDA, CDR2 SQIVND (reference sequence). V lost 10 bases and J 9 bases, leaving 10 bases between the germline ends. The CDR3 sequence is CAMRDFSPLHF. Written as DNA, the CDR3 is TGTGCCATGAGGGACTTTTCACCCCTCCACTTT.

The table lists this clonotype with a few counts. The CDR3 sequence: CASSQPDLQGTQYF. The CDR3 region has the DNA TGCGCCAGCAGCCAACCGGACCTACAGGGGACCCAGTACTTC. The chain couples TRBV4-1 to TRBJ2-5; maybe TRBD1 (6 bases). Deletions cut 2 bases from V and 7 bases from J, with 14 bases between. Germline CDR1 reads MGHRA; CDR2 reads YSYEKL. The CDR3 totals 14 residues.

This chain links TRBV29-1 with TRBJ1-1; possible D gene TRBD1, 5 bases. The germline V and J ends were trimmed by 1 base and 12 bases, with 30 bases remaining between them. The CDR3 has 17 residues. Germline CDR1 and CDR2: SQVTM and ANQGSEA. CDR3: CSVEATKSLLTKGKTFF. CDR3 nucleotide sequence: TGCAGCGTTGAAGCTACCAAATCGCTCCTTACGAAGGGGAAAACTTTCTTT.

This clonotype was detected only a few times. The chain employs TRBV27 and TRBJ2-7; D is undetermined. Germline CDR1 MNHEY, CDR2 SMNVEV (reference sequence). Trimming pared 5 bases from V and 4 bases from J, leaving 15 bases between. The CDR3 is made up of 14 amino acids. The CDR3 is CASSLTTKLYEQYF. As DNA, the CDR3 is TGTGCCAGCAGTCTAACTACAAAGCTATACGAGCAGTACTTC.